There are a few counts of the clone carrying this TCR beta chain. Its antigen is undetermined. Additional DNA sequences in this sample encode the identical CDR3. Data came from immunoSEQ multiplex PCR; TCRdb stores just in-frame clones and leaves some out. The sample includes about 210,000 clones, 85% to 95% seen only once; the top ten take 1% to 1.5%. The V gene lost 0 bases and the J gene lost 7 bases, with 11 bases spanning the gap. The CDR3 length is 15 residues. Germline CDR1 and CDR2: SGHRS and YFSETQ. The data were obtained in a study of T cell responses to AZD1222 COVID-19 vaccine. Whole-study results and caveats: Clonal diversity was possibly underestimated, and white British individuals and females predominated among donors. Just 5 to 7 AZD1222 recipients were seropositive at baseline.

The sample here was peripheral blood, taken on day 0 of AZD1222 vaccination. This chain links TRBV5-1 with TRBJ1-6; D is perhaps TRBD1 (5 bases). The receptor was derived from an adult in good health. CDR3 protein: CASSLAGGRNSPLHF. CDR3 DNA sequence: TGCGCCAGCAGCTTGGCGGGGGGGAGGAATTCACCCCTCCACTTT.